The rows below give T cell receptor beta chains drawn from one sample of a study of T cells in Graves' hyperthyroidism and ophthalmopathy. TCRdb reanalysed the multiplex PCR reads using MiXCR and keeps one entry per CDR3 protein. This table has about 180,000 distinct CDR3 sequences, about 18% appearing once. Source material: blood. The receptors were sampled from a woman aged 45-60 years with Graves' hyperthyroidism. The CDR3 runs from the conserved cysteine through the conserved F or W. The D gene is left open where the match is weak. Rows give clone size only sometimes, using once, few, many, or a class for an expanded clone.

J gene | V gene | D gene | clone size | CDR3 DNA | CDR3 protein
TRBJ2-7 | TRBV5-1 | - | many | TGCGCCAGCAGCTGGGACAATTCCTACGAGCAGTACTTC | CASSWDNSYEQYF
TRBJ1-2 | TRBV9 | TRBD1 | many | TGTGCCAGCAGCGCCGGACAGGGGTTGGACTATGGCTACACCTTC | CASSAGQGLDYGYTF
TRBJ2-1 | TRBV11-2 | TRBD2 | many | TGTGCCAGCAGCGAACTAGCGGGGGCATACAATGAGCAGTTCTTC | CASSELAGAYNEQFF
TRBJ1-5 | TRBV6-1 | TRBD1 | many | TGTGCCAGCATTTACGGGACAGGCCTTAGCAATCAGCCCCAGCATTTT | CASIYGTGLSNQPQHF
TRBJ2-7 | TRBV4-1 | - | - | TGCGCCAGCAGCCAAGGCCCTCTCGAGCAGTACTTC | CASSQGPLEQYF
TRBJ2-7 | TRBV7-9 | - | many | TGTGCCAGCAGCTTAGGGCGGGTCTACGAGCAGTACTTC | CASSLGRVYEQYF
TRBJ2-7 | TRBV3-1 | - | - | TGTGCCAGCAGCCAAGTAACCTACGAGCAGTACTTC | CASSQVTYEQYF
TRBJ2-7 | TRBV7-6 | - | many | TGTGCCAGCAGCTTAACGGCGGCAGGGAGCAACGAGCAGTACTTC | CASSLTAAGSNEQYF
TRBJ1-2 | TRBV10-3 | - | many | TGTGCCATCAGTGAGCAGGGAGACTATGGCTACACCTTC | CAISEQGDYGYTF
TRBJ2-7 | TRBV9 | TRBD1 | few | TGTGCCAGCAGCGTAGTTCGTCCGGGACAGGGGGCCGGAATCTCCTACGAGCAGTACTTC | CASSVVRPGQGAGISYEQYF
TRBJ2-1 | TRBV4-1 | - | many | TGCGCCAGCAGCCAAGATCGTCCCCTCAGCTCCTACAATGAGCAGTTCTTC | CASSQDRPLSSYNEQFF
TRBJ2-3 | TRBV7-2 | - | many | TGTGCCAGCAGAAGGGACGGCACAGATACGCAGTATTTT | CASRRDGTDTQYF
TRBJ1-1 | TRBV14 | - | - | TGTGCCAGCAGCCAAACCGGGACACCGAACACTGAAGCTTTCTTT | CASSQTGTPNTEAFF
TRBJ1-5 | TRBV24-1 | TRBD1 | many | TGTGCCACCAGTGAGACCGGGACAGGGCAACGGCCCCAGCATTTT | CATSETGTGQRPQHF
TRBJ1-1 | TRBV5-1 | TRBD1 | many | TGCGCCAGCAGTCAACAGGGGACGAACACTGAAGCTTTCTTT | CASSQQGTNTEAFF
TRBJ2-5 | TRBV3-1 | - | many | TGTGCCAGCAGCCAAGATGGGGACTTTCAAGAGACCCAGTACTTC | CASSQDGDFQETQYF
TRBJ2-1 | TRBV2 | TRBD1 | many | TGTGCCAGCAGCACCACAGGGGTCAATGAGCAGTTCTTC | CASSTTGVNEQFF
TRBJ2-3 | TRBV7-8 | TRBD1 | many | TGTGCCAGCAGCCAAATGCCTACCGGGACAGTCACAGATACGCAGTATTTT | CASSQMPTGTVTDTQYF
TRBJ2-2 | TRBV29-1 | - | many | TGCAGCGTTGGAACACTGAACACCGGGGAGCTGTTTTTT | CSVGTLNTGELFF
TRBJ1-1 | TRBV7-9 | - | - | TGTGCCAGCAGTTCTCAGGAGAACACTGGAGCTTTCTTT | CASSSQENTGAFF
TRBJ1-1 | TRBV19 | - | few | TGTGCCAGTAGTATAGGGCCCGGGGGGGTCACTGAAGCTTTCTTT | CASSIGPGGVTEAFF
TRBJ1-1 | TRBV3-2 | - | - | TGTGCCAGCAGCCAAGATCAATGGCAGGGGGACACTGAAGCTTTCTTT | CASSQDQWQGDTEAFF
TRBJ2-1 | TRBV7-2 | - | once | TGTGCCAGCAGCACTTACCCCGGGACCACGTACAATGAGCAGTTCTTC | CASSTYPGTTYNEQFF
TRBJ1-1 | TRBV19 | - | few | TGTGCCAGTAGTAAGGGCGGCTACACTGAAGCTTTCTTT | CASSKGGYTEAFF
TRBJ2-1 | TRBV3-1 | - | - | TGTGCCAGCAGCGCGATGGGCTCCTACAATGAGCAGTTCTTC | CASSAMGSYNEQFF
TRBJ2-5 | TRBV5-1 | TRBD2 | many | TGCGCCAGCAGCTTGGATCTAGCGGGGGTAGGGACCCAGTACTTC | CASSLDLAGVGTQYF
TRBJ2-1 | TRBV29-1 | TRBD2 | many | TGCAGCGGGGGACTAGCGGGGGGGGTCTATGAGCAGTTCTTC | CSGGLAGGVYEQFF
TRBJ1-2 | TRBV27 | TRBD1 | many | TGTGCCAGCAGTTTATCTACAGGGGCACCCCTTAATGGCTACACCTTC | CASSLSTGAPLNGYTF
TRBJ2-1 | TRBV5-6 | TRBD1 | - | TGTGCCAGCAGCTTGGGACAGGGGGCTAATGAGCAGTTCTTC | CASSLGQGANEQFF
TRBJ2-3 | TRBV20-1 | TRBD2 | few | TGCAGTGCTAGAGCATACCGGGGGGGAACAGATACGCAGTATTTT | CSARAYRGGTDTQYF
TRBJ2-1 | TRBV6-9 | - | many | TGTGCCAGCAGTTACGAAAAGGGACCCCGCTCCTACAATGAGCAGTTCTTC | CASSYEKGPRSYNEQFF
TRBJ1-6 | TRBV25-1 | - | few | TGTGCCAGCAGCCCCCCCCCCACGGGGGCAGATTCACCCCTCCACTTT | CASSPPPTGADSPLHF
TRBJ1-1 | TRBV20-1 | - | many | TGCAGTGCTAGAAGTGGGGACACTGAAGCTTTCTTT | CSARSGDTEAFF
TRBJ2-7 | TRBV19 | TRBD1 | - | TGTGCCAGTAGAACCGGGACAGGGGGATCCTACGAGCAGTACTTC | CASRTGTGGSYEQYF
TRBJ1-1 | TRBV18 | - | many | TGTGCCAGCTCCGCTCTTAGCACTGAAGCTTTCTTT | CASSALSTEAFF
TRBJ2-1 | TRBV9 | TRBD2 | many | TGTGCCAGCAGCGTAGAACTAGCGGGGGGGAGCTCCTACAATGAGCAGTTCTTC | CASSVELAGGSSYNEQFF
TRBJ1-2 | TRBV20-1 | - | many | TGCAGTGCTAGACCACCAGCTAACTATGGCTACACCTTC | CSARPPANYGYTF
TRBJ1-3 | TRBV15 | - | many | TGTGCCACCCGGGGACACGCTGGAAACACCATATATTTT | CATRGHAGNTIYF
TRBJ2-5 | TRBV2 | - | many | TGTGCCAGCAGTGAAACCAGGGGCGGGGTAGAGACCCAGTACTTC | CASSETRGGVETQYF
TRBJ2-7 | TRBV12-3/TRBV12-4 | - | - | TGTGCCAGCAGTTTAGCCTTCGGACAGAGCTCCTACGAGCAGTACTTC | CASSLAFGQSSYEQYF
TRBJ1-5 | TRBV18 | - | - | TGTGCCAGCTCACCACCGGGGCGCAATCAGCCCCAGCATTTT | CASSPPGRNQPQHF
TRBJ1-5 | TRBV2 | TRBD1 | many | TGTGCCAGCAGCAAGGACAGGGGGAGACAGCCCCAGCATTTT | CASSKDRGRQPQHF
TRBJ2-1 | TRBV6-1 | - | - | TGTGCCAGCGGCATGGTGGTATACAATGAGCAGTTCTTC | CASGMVVYNEQFF
TRBJ2-3 | TRBV4-1 | - | - | TGCGCCAGCAGCCAAGAAACAGGGTTCACAGATACGCAGTATTTT | CASSQETGFTDTQYF
TRBJ2-7 | TRBV19 | TRBD1 | many | TGTGCCAGTAGTATAGGACAGGGGGTCAACGAGCAGTACTTC | CASSIGQGVNEQYF
TRBJ2-2 | TRBV20-1 | - | few | TGCAGTGCTAAGGGGGGGGGAAACACCGGGGAGCTGTTTTTT | CSAKGGGNTGELFF
TRBJ2-3 | TRBV10-3 | - | many | TGTGCCATCAGCTTTCAGGGGATCCCAGATACGCAGTATTTT | CAISFQGIPDTQYF
TRBJ1-1 | TRBV19 | - | many | TGTGCCAGTAGTAGGGGGTGGACTGAAGCTTTCTTT | CASSRGWTEAFF
TRBJ2-5 | TRBV6-2/TRBV6-3 | - | many | TGTGCCAGCAGTCTAGGTGGGACCCAGTACTTC | CASSLGGTQYF
TRBJ2-7 | TRBV27 | - | many | TGTGCCAGCAGTACCCAGTCGGAGGTCTACGAGCAGTACTTC | CASSTQSEVYEQYF
TRBJ1-1 | TRBV27 | - | many | TGTGCCAGCAGTTTATTGTACAGGGAGGGTGAAGCTTTCTTT | CASSLLYREGEAFF
TRBJ2-4 | TRBV7-2 | TRBD2 | many | TGTGCCAGCAGCACAGGACTAGCGGGGGCCCAAAACATTCAGTACTTC | CASSTGLAGAQNIQYF
TRBJ1-1 | TRBV5-1 | - | - | TGCGCCAGCAGCTTGGGAGGTGGAGGCCACACTGAAGCTTTCTTT | CASSLGGGGHTEAFF
TRBJ2-7 | TRBV5-6 | TRBD1 | - | TGTGCCAGCAGCCGGGACAGGCGGGAGCAGTACTTC | CASSRDRREQYF